This T cell receptor (beta chain) was identified during a study of metastatic and nonmetastatic thyroid tumors. Overall study context: Samples came from malignant and benign thyroid patients, and repertoires were compared across blood and tumor or nodule tissue.

In this sample, this clone turned up a few times. The antigen is unknown. The junction and the germline gene differ at one end; a read error may be behind it. Thyroid surgery was preceded by no treatment in any patient. TCRdb reassembled clones from the PCR reads with MiXCR. The repertoire includes about 20,000 clones, more than 15% of them detected once, and about 10% sits in the top ten. The CDR3 is 12 residues long. Study findings and constraints: Reportedly, malignant thyroid tumors had significantly higher TCR beta diversity than benign nodules, in blood and tumor.

This clonotype was sampled from a female donor with papillary thyroid cancer or a benign thyroid nodule (not recorded which). Some clones in this sample may be carry-over from other donors' samples. This chain joins TRBV12-3 or TRBV12-4 and TRBJ1-2; D is undetermined. Source material: tumor tissue. The CDR3 sequence is CSSSSGGIGYTF. The CDR3 region has the DNA TGTTCCAGCAGTTCAGGTGGCATCGGCTACACCTTC.